Following are 28 T cell receptor beta chains from one sample sequenced in a study of cytomegalovirus exposure and HLA in healthy donors. The PCR was carried out with 60 Vbeta primers and 13 Jbeta primers. The table came from immunoSEQ multiplex PCR; TCRdb's copy has only in-frame clones and leaves some out. The sample has 110,000 to 150,000 clones, 80% to 85% seen once. Sequenced: PBMCs. The receptors come from a boy aged 2 to 10 in good health and CMV-seronegative.

The rearrangement uses TRBV4-1 and TRBJ2-1; TRBD2 matches at 10 bases. This CDR3 region has 16 residues. CDR1 is MGHRA and CDR2 is YSYEKL in the germline V gene. V shed 2 bases, J shed 3 bases, and the junction held 4 bases outside the gene matches. The CDR3 DNA follows: TGCGCCAGCAGCCAACTGGGACTAGCGAGCTACAATGAGCAGTTCTTC. The encoded protein is CASSQLGLASYNEQFF.

V usage is TRBV27 and J usage is TRBJ2-7, with TRBD1 identical over 7 bases. Germline loops: CDR1 MNHEY, CDR2 SMNVEV (reference sequence). V was pared by 6 bases and J by 1 base, with 9 bases of the junction left unmatched. This CDR3 comprises 15 residues. DNA for the CDR3: TGTGCCAGCAGCCCCTACAGGGGCCTATCCTACGAGCAGTACTTC. It yields the protein CASSPYRGLSYEQYF.

The rearrangement joins TRBV4-2 to TRBJ2-1; the match to TRBD2 covers 12 bases. Germline lookup yields CDR1 LGHNA and CDR2 YNFKEQ. The trim removed 1 base at V and 8 bases at J, leaving 12 bases unmatched. This CDR3 region has 18 residues. The DNA for the CDR3 is TGTGCCAGCAGCCAAGCGAGGTTCGCTAGCGGGGGGGCAGATGAGCAGTTCTTC. Translating gives CASSQARFASGGADEQFF.

This chain links TRBV7-2 with TRBJ2-1; tentatively, D is TRBD2 (5 bases). CDR1 and CDR2 (germline): SGHTA, FQGNSA. V shed 5 bases and J shed 6 bases, with 14 bases lying between them. The CDR3 runs to 14 residues. In DNA form, the CDR3 reads TGTGCCAGCAGCCAGTTCCGGACTGCCAATGAGCAGTTCTTC. Its protein product is CASSQFRTANEQFF.

This clone was recorded once. The V call is TRBV9, the J call TRBJ2-7; D ambiguous. Germline-derived CDR1 and CDR2 are SGDLS and YYNGEE. Trimming pared 0 bases from V and 5 bases from J, leaving 15 bases between. The length of the CDR3 is 15 residues. Here the CDR3 DNA reads TGTGCCAGCAGCGTAGAGCCTTCCTTCAGGCACGAGCAGTACTTC. It codes for CASSVEPSFRHEQYF. Looking up the rest from reference TRBV9 and TRBJ2-7 gives the full variable domain: DSGVTQTPKHLITATGQRVTLRCSPRSGDLSVYWYQQSLDQGLQFLIQYYNGEERAKGNILERFSAQQFPDLHSELNLSSLELGDSALYFCASSVEPSFRHEQYFGPGTRLTVT.

The V and J genes are TRBV19 and TRBJ2-5, with 8 bases lining up with TRBD1. CDR3 length equals 15 residues. Trimming removed 7 bases from V and 0 bases from J; junction bases left unmatched: 7. Germline V gives CDR1 LNHDA, CDR2 SQIVND (reference sequence). The CDR3 DNA follows: TGTGCCAGTAAGAGGCGCAGGGGGCACCAAGAGACCCAGTACTTC. This sequence encodes CASKRRRGHQETQYF.

V gene TRBV13 combines with J gene TRBJ2-3; weak D call: TRBD2 (6 bases). V was shortened by 4 bases and J by 5 bases, with 13 bases between the two germline ends. CDR3 length equals 14 residues. CDR1 is PRHDT, CDR2 FYEKMQ, per germline (reference sequence). CDR3 region: CASSSTPEGDTQYF. The CDR3 bases are TGTGCCAGCAGCTCAACGCCGGAGGGAGATACGCAGTATTTT.

The chain recombines TRBV6-5 with TRBJ2-5; 7 bases match TRBD2. Germline V lookup: CDR1 MNHEY, CDR2 SVGAGI. The CDR3 consists of 14 residues. V shed 6 bases and J 5 bases; nucleotides not matched to a gene: 9. CDR3 residues: CASRTREVGETQYF. In nucleotides, the CDR3 is TGTGCCAGCAGGACCCGGGAGGTGGGTGAGACCCAGTACTTC.

V and J are TRBV11-2 and TRBJ2-3; tentative D call: TRBD1 (5 bases). Germline loops: CDR1 SGHAT, CDR2 FQNNGV. V lost 2 bases to trimming and J lost 4 bases, with 10 bases between them. The CDR3 totals 14 residues. The CDR3 region is CASSLMQGADTQYF. CDR3 DNA: TGTGCCAGCAGCTTAATGCAGGGCGCAGATACGCAGTATTTT. Full variable domain (rest looked up from reference TRBV11-2 and TRBJ2-3): EAGVAQSPRYKIIEKRQSVAFWCNPISGHATLYWYQQILGQGPKLLIQFQNNGVVDDSQLPKDRFSAERLKGVDSTLKIQPAKLEDSAVYLCASSLMQGADTQYFGPGTRLTVL.

The chain has TRBV28 and TRBJ2-5, with 11 bases identical to TRBD2. CDR1 and CDR2 (germline): MDHEN, SYDVKM. The CDR3 contains 14 residues. Unmatched junction bases numbered 3, after V lost 5 bases and J lost 4 bases. This CDR3 is CASSTLAGGETQYF. The CDR3 DNA follows: TGTGCCAGCAGTACGCTAGCGGGAGGAGAGACCCAGTACTTC. The whole variable domain, remainder taken from reference TRBV28 and TRBJ2-5, is DVKVTQSSRYLVKRTGEKVFLECVQDMDHENMFWYRQDPGLGLRLIYFSYDVKMKEKGDIPEGYSVSREKKERFSLILESASTNQTSMYLCASSTLAGGETQYFGPGTRLLVL.

The chain is built from TRBV27 and TRBJ2-7, with TRBD2 matching 11 bases. The germline V gene has CDR1 MNHEY and CDR2 SMNVEV (reference sequence). V shed 6 bases, J shed 0 bases, and the junction held 4 bases outside the gene matches. The length of the CDR3 is 15 residues. CDR3 protein: CASSTSGGASYEQYF. In DNA form, the CDR3 reads TGTGCCAGCAGCACTAGCGGGGGAGCCTCCTACGAGCAGTACTTC.

This rearrangement joins TRBV19 to TRBJ2-3; weak D call: TRBD2 (6 bases). The CDR3 has 14 amino acids. Germline CDR1 reads LNHDA; CDR2 reads SQIVND (reference sequence). V lost 10 bases and J 2 bases, leaving 16 bases between the germline ends. The CDR3 DNA is TGTGCCACGACGGCGGGGCTTCCCACAGATACGCAGTATTTT. Residues: CATTAGLPTDTQYF.

In its sample, this clone was seen once. V gene TRBV23-1 combines with J gene TRBJ1-1; the D is unclear. TRBV23-1 belongs to the ORF category, with a function that is uncertain. The length of the CDR3 is 16 residues. With 3 bases removed from V and 3 bases from J, the gap between germline ends came to 17 bases. CDR3 protein: CASSQPLPNSDTEAFF. CDR3 in DNA: TGCGCCAGCAGTCAGCCCCTCCCGAACTCCGACACTGAAGCTTTCTTT.

This clone showed up just a few times. The chain uses TRBV5-5 and TRBJ1-6; D is perhaps TRBD1 (5 bases). Trimming left V 4 bases short and J 8 bases short, with 16 bases between. CDR1 is SGHKS, CDR2 YYEKEE, per germline (reference sequence). CDR3 size: 15 residues. This CDR3 reads CASSLSSDNYSPLHF. The CDR3 coding sequence is TGTGCCAGCAGCCTTTCCTCGGACAACTATTCACCCCTCCACTTT.

J is TRBJ2-4 and V is TRBV28, with a possible D match to TRBD1 (5 bases). V lost 1 base and J lost 0, with 10 bases in between. CDR3 size: 16 residues. Per germline, CDR1 MDHEN and CDR2 SYDVKM. The CDR3 region has the DNA TGTGCCAGCAGTTTATATCCAGGGATAGCCAAAAACATTCAGTACTTC. Protein product: CASSLYPGIAKNIQYF.

In DNA, the CDR3 is TGTGCCAGCAGGACAGGGGGTTATACCGGGGAGCTGTTTTTT. It translates to CASRTGGYTGELFF. The chain carries TRBV2 and TRBJ2-2; 9 bases match TRBD1. Germline V lookup: CDR1 SNHLY, CDR2 FYNNEI. Unmatched junction bases numbered 4, after V lost 6 bases and J lost 5 bases. The CDR3 contains 14 residues.

This clone was seen a single time. The chain is built from TRBV27 and TRBJ2-3; D possibly corresponds to TRBD2 (7 bases). CDR3 length equals 19 residues. Germline V gene lookup returns CDR1 MNHEY and CDR2 SMNVEV (reference sequence). V lost 8 bases and J lost 0, with 27 bases in between. The CDR3, as DNA: TGTGCCAGCGGGAGGGGGGGGAACATAGATGAACCTAGCACAGATACGCAGTATTTT. Translated: CASGRGGNIDEPSTDTQYF.

The V gene is TRBV7-8, the J gene TRBJ1-4, with D possibly being TRBD1 (6 bases). The CDR3 consists of 15 residues. CDR1 and CDR2 (germline): SGHVS, FQNEAQ. Trimming removed 6 bases from V and 7 bases from J, with 18 bases in between. The DNA of the CDR3 is TGTGCCAGCAGGAACGTTACAGGGCCCGGTGAAAAACTGTTTTTT. Protein product: CASRNVTGPGEKLFF.

The V and J genes are TRBV6-1 and TRBJ1-2; 11 bases agree with TRBD1. The germline gives CDR1 MNHNS, CDR2 SASEGT. This CDR3 is built from 15 residues. V gave up 3 bases and J gave up 7 bases; unmatched junction bases: 7. The CDR3 DNA is TGTGCCAGCAGTGAGGAAGGACAGGGGGCGACTGGCTACACCTTC. This sequence encodes CASSEEGQGATGYTF.

The chain combines TRBV4-2 with TRBJ2-5; 10 bases map to TRBD1. Losses at the gene ends were 0 bases for V and 5 bases for J; bases not matched to a gene: 6. The CDR3 loop spans 16 amino acids. CDR1 is LGHNA, CDR2 YNFKEQ, per germline. The DNA of the CDR3 is TGTGCCAGCAGCCAAGACCGCAGGACAGGGGGTGAGACCCAGTACTTC. Its protein is CASSQDRRTGGETQYF.

Comments on this clone: One junction end disagrees with the germline gene, perhaps due to a read error. CDR3 sequence reads: CSSSVQGINEKLFF. The CDR3 DNA follows: TGTTCCAGCAGCGTACAGGGGATTAATGAAAAACTGTTTTTT. The chain combines TRBV7-9 with TRBJ1-4, with TRBD1 matching over 7 bases. The CDR3 spans 14 residues. CDR1 is SEHNR and CDR2 is FQNEAQ in the germline V gene (reference sequence).

This clone was seen a single time. V gene TRBV18 combines with J gene TRBJ2-3; possibly TRBD2 for D (6 bases). This CDR3 has 17 residues. V lost 3 bases and J lost 8, with 24 bases in between. CDR1 is KGHSH and CDR2 is LQKENI in the germline V gene. The CDR3 reads CASSPATLGGGDSTQYF. CDR3 in DNA: TGTGCCAGCTCACCGGCCACCCTGGGGGGAGGTGACTCTACGCAGTATTTT.

A few counts support this clone. The CDR3 DNA reads as TGTGCCAGCAGTGGGACCGGAAGGGAAGGGGAAATTTCACCCCTCCACTTT. Translating it yields CASSGTGREGEISPLHF. The V and J genes are TRBV25-1 and TRBJ1-6; the D gene is possibly TRBD1 (5 bases). The V gene lost 4 bases and the J gene lost 9 bases, with 22 bases spanning the gap. Germline CDR1 reads MGHDK; CDR2 reads SYGVNS. The CDR3 has 17 amino acids. The variable domain in full, completed from reference TRBV25-1 and TRBJ1-6, reads EADIYQTPRYLVIGTGKKITLECSQTMGHDKMYWYQQDPGMELHLIHYSYGVNSTEKGDLSSESTVSRIRTEHFPLTLESARPSHTSQYLCASSGTGREGEISPLHFGNGTRLTVT.

CDR3 sequence: CASRVRQGQAPLHF. The CDR3 DNA is TGTGCCAGTAGAGTGCGTCAGGGGCAGGCACCCCTCCACTTT. V usage is TRBV19 and J usage is TRBJ1-6, with a possible D match to TRBD1 (6 bases). The germline V gene encodes CDR1 LNHDA and CDR2 SQIVND (reference sequence). This CDR3 is built from 14 residues. V was shortened by 6 bases and J by 11 bases, with 17 bases between the two germline ends.

This clone was counted only a few times. V usage is TRBV7-8 and J usage is TRBJ1-1; D is unclear. The CDR3 sequence is 16 residues long. Per the germline V gene, CDR1 is SGHVS and CDR2 is FQNEAQ. With 5 bases removed from V and 0 bases from J, the gap between germline ends came to 16 bases. CDR3 sequence reads: CASSTQSAGMNTEAFF. Here the CDR3 DNA reads TGTGCCAGCAGCACCCAGTCAGCGGGTATGAACACTGAAGCTTTCTTT.

The sample holds a few counts of this clone. The chain uses TRBV10-3 and TRBJ2-2, with 9 bases lining up with TRBD1. The CDR3 loop spans 14 amino acids. Per germline, CDR1 ENHRY and CDR2 SYGVKD. Trimming at V came to 4 bases and at J to 5 bases, leaving 2 bases not matched to a gene. CDR3 region: CAISGDRETGELFF. The CDR3 DNA is TGTGCCATCAGTGGGGACAGGGAAACCGGGGAGCTGTTTTTT.

This sequence joins TRBV21-1 and TRBJ2-5; TRBD1, as called in the table, went unchecked against the DNA. TRBV21-1 is labeled a pseudogene. There are 17 residues in the CDR3. The CDR3: CASSKSRQGFPQETQYF. The CDR3 bases are TGTGCCAGCAGCAAATCTCGGCAGGGATTCCCACAAGAGACCCAGTACTTC.

This sequence joins TRBV25-1 and TRBJ2-7, with 10 bases matching TRBD1. The V segment lost 4 bases and the J segment 5 bases; nucleotides outside the gene matches: 14. This CDR3 has 17 amino acids. The germline gives CDR1 MGHDK, CDR2 SYGVNS. The CDR3 DNA sequence: TGTGCCAGCAGTGGATTCGGTGGCCGGGACAGGGGAAACGAGCAGTACTTC. This encodes CASSGFGGRDRGNEQYF.